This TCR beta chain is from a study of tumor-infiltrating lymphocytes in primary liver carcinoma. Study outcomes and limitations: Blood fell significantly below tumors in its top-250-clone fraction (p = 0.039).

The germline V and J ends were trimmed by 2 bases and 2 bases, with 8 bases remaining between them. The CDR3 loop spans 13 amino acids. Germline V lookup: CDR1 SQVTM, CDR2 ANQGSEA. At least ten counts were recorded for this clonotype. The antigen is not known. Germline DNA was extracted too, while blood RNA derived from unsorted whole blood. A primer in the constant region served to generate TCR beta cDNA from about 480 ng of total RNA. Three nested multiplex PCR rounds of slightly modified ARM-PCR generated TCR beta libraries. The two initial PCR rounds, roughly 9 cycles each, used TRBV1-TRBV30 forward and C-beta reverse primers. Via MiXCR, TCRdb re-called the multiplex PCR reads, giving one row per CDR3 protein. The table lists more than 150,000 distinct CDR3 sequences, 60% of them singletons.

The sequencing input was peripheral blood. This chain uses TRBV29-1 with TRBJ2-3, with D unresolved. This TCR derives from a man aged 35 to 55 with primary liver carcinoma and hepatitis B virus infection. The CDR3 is CSVELEATDTQYF. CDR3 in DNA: TGCAGCGTTGAACTCGAGGCCACAGATACGCAGTATTTT.